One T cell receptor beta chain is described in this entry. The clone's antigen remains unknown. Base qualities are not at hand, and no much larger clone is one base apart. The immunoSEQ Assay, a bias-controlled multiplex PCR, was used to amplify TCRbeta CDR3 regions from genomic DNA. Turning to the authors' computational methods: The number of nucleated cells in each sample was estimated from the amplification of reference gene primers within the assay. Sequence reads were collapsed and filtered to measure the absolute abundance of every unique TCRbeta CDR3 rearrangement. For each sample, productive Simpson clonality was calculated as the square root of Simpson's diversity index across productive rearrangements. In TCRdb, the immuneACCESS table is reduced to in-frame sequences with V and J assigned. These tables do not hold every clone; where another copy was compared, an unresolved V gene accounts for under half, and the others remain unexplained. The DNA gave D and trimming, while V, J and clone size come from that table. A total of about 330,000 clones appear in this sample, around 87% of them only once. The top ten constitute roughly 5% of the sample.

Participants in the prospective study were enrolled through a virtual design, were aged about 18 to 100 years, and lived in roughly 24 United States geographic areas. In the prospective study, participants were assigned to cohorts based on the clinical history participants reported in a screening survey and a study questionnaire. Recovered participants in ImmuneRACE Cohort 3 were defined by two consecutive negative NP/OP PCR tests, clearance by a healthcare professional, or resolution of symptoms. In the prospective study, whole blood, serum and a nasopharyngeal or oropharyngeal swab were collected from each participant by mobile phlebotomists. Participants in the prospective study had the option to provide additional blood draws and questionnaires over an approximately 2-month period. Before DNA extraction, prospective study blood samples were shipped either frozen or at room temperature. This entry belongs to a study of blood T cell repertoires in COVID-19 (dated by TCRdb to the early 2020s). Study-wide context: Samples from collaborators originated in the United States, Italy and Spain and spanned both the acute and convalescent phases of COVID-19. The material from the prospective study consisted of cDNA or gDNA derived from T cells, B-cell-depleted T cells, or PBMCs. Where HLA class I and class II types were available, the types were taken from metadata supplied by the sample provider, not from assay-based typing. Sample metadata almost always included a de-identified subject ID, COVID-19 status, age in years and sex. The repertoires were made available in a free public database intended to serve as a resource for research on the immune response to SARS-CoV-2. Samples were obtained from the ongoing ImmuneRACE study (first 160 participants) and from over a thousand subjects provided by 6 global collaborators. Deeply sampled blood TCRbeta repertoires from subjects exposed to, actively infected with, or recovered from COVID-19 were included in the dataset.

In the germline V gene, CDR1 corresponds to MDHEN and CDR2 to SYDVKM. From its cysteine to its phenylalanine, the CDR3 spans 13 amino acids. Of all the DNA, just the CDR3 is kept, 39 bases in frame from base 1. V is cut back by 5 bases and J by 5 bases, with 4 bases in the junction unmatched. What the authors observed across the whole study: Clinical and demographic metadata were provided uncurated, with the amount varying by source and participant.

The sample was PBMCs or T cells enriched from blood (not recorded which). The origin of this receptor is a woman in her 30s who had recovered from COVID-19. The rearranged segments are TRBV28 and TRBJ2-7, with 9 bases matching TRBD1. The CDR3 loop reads CASSPGDRDEQYF. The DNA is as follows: TGTGCCAGCAGTCCCGGGGACAGGGACGAGCAGTACTTC.